This paragraph reports one T cell receptor beta chain. Its antigen is unknown. The DNA ends 3 residues before the CDR3 does, and the rest of the CDR3 is filled in from the germline J gene. From cysteine to phenylalanine, the CDR3 is 15 amino acids long. The 36 bases shown cover part of the CDR3, and their frame starts at base 1. CDR1 and CDR2 (MDHEN, SYDVKM) derive from the germline V gene. V drops 5 bases and J drops 0 bases, leaving 13 bases in between. The data stem from a study of Tregs in tolerant kidney transplant recipients (dated by TCRdb to about 2019). Looking at the study overall: Transplants used related donors with nonmyeloablative bone marrow transplantation; mixed chimerism was transient in the human trials. TCRbeta sequencing was used in the study to identify donor-specific regulatory T cells before combined kidney and bone marrow transplantation, and the identified cells were then tracked after transplant.

Genomic DNA was extracted from sorted cells with the QIAGEN DNeasy Blood and Tissue Kit for TCRbeta CDR3 sequencing. High-throughput TCRbeta CDR3 sequencing, which included PCR amplification with bias correction and internal controls, was done commercially through immunoSEQ. The published analysis was carried out like this. Unique productive TCRbeta sequences were defined by CDR3 nucleotide sequence where primers matched, and otherwise by CDR3 amino acid sequence together with Vbeta and Jbeta genes. Sorting error was corrected by removing sequences shared between sorted populations at a frequency ratio of 2:1 or less, and the remaining shared sequences were assigned to the higher population. A sequence was defined as donor-reactive if the sequence was expanded at least 5-fold in CFSE-low cells compared with unstimulated cells and had a frequency of at least 0.01% in CFSE-low cells. Repertoire divergence was quantified by Jensen-Shannon divergence calculated from the top 100 TCRbeta sequences ranked by frequency. For any sample with multiple sequencing runs, sorting error was corrected in each run separately before the runs were pooled. The table comes from immuneACCESS by way of TCRdb, which keeps in-frame sequences with V and J called. Part of the clones is missing from these tables; in studies checked, under half for an unresolved V gene and the rest for unknown reasons. V, J and clone size reflect that table, while D and trimming were determined from the DNA. The record for this sample contains about 30,000 clones. The ten largest account for about 15% of the sample.

This specimen's time point label, interpreted: blood sample drawn before combined kidney and bone marrow transplant. Thawed PBMCs were FACS-sorted into unstimulated Tregs (CD4+CD25+CD127-), CD4+ non-Tregs (CD4+CD25-), CD4 cells and CD8 cells. Patients were a few combined kidney and bone marrow transplant recipients from the ITN036ST trial, and only these trial subjects had samples available. Healthy control blood was separated into PBMCs by Ficoll density gradient and cryopreserved, and patient PBMCs were collected both before and after transplant. Here is what the overall study found, with its caveats: The most biologically relevant and donor-specific TCRbeta repertoire appeared to be identified by expanding Tregs with activated donor B cells. Biological reproducibility was not directly addressed, though technical replication error appeared minimal. PCR primers changed over time for some patients, so nucleotide-level comparison across those patients' samples was not possible. Because only a small number of patients were included, the study had limitations, and the results will need to be validated in larger populations as well as under other immunosuppression protocols. Donor-specific Treg expansion exceeded global Treg expansion in tolerant patients, suggesting antigen-driven rather than nonspecific expansion.

The sequencing used CD8+ T cells from blood, collected before the transplant. This clonotype was obtained from a human donor who received a combined kidney and bone marrow transplant. The chain is assembled from TRBV28 and TRBJ1-2; no D gene call is confident. The DNA read from the CDR3 is TGTGCCAGCAGTCCCAGGCGGGGTACTAACTATGGC. Its protein reads: CASSPRRGTNYG. The CDR3 reads in full as CASSPRRGTNYGYTF.